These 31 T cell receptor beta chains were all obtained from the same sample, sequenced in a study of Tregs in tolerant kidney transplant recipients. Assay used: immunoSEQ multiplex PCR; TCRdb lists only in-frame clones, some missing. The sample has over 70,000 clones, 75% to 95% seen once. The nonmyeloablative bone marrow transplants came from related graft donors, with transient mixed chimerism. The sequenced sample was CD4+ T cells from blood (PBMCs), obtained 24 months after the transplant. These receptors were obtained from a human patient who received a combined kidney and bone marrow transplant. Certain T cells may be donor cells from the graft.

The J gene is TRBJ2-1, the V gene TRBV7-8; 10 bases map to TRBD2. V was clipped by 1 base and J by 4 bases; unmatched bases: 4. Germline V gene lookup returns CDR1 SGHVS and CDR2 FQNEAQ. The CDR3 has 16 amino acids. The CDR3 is CASSLGPSGGYNEQFF. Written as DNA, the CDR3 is TGTGCCAGCAGCTTAGGCCCTAGCGGGGGATACAATGAGCAGTTCTTC. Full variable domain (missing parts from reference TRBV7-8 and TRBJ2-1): GAGVSQSPRYKVAKRGQDVALRCDPISGHVSLFWYQQALGQGPEFLTYFQNEAQLDKSGLPSDRFFAERPEGSVSTLKIQRTQQEDSAVYLCASSLGPSGGYNEQFFGPGTRLTVL.

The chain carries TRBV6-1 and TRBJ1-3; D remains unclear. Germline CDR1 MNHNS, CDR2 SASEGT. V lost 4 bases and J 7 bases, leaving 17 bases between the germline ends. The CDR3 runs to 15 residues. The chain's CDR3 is CASSARAPGGNTIYF. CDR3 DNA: TGTGCCAGCAGTGCCCGGGCCCCAGGAGGGAACACCATATATTTT.

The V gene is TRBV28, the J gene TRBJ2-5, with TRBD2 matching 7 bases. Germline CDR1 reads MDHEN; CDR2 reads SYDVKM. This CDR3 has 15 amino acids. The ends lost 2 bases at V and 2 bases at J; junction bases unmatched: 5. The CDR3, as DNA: TGTGCCAGCAGTTTAGCGGGAGTGAGGCAAGAGACCCAGTACTTC. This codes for CASSLAGVRQETQYF.

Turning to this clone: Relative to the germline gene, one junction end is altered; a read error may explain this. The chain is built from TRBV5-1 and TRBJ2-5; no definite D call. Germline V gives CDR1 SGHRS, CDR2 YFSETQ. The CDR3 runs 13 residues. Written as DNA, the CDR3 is TGCGCCAGCGGCTTGCGGCGGCAAGAGACCCAGTACTTC. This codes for CASGLRRQETQYF.

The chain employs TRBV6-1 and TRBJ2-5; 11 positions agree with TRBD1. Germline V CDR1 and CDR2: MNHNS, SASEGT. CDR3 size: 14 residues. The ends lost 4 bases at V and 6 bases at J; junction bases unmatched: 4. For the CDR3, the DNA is TGTGCCAGCAGTGTGGGGACAGGGGGAAAGACCCAGTACTTC. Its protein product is CASSVGTGGKTQYF.

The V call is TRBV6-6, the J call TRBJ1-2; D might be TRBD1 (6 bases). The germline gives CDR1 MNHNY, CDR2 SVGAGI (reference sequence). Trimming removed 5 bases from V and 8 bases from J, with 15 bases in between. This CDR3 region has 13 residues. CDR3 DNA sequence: TGTGCCAGCAGTCCTGACAGGCCATTCGGCTACACCTTC. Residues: CASSPDRPFGYTF.

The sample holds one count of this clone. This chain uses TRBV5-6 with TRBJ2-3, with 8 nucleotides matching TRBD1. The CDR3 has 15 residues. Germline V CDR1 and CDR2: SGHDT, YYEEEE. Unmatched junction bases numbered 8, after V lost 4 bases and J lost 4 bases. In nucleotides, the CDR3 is TGTGCCAGCAGCGAAAGACAGGGGCAGGCAGATACGCAGTATTTT. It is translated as CASSERQGQADTQYF.

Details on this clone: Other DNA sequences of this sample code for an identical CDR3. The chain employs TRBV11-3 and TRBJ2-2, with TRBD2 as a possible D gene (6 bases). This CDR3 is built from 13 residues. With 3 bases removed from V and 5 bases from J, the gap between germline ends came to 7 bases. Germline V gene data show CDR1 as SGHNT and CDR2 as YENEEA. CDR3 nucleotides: TGTGCCAGCAGCTTGGGAGGTACCGGGGAGCTGTTTTTT. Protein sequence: CASSLGGTGELFF.

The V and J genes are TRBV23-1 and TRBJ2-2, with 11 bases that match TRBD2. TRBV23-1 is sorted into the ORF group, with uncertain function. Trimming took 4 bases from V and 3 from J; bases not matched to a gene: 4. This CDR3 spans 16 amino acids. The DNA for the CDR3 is TGCGCCAGCAGTCTGACTAGCGGGATAGACACCGGGGAGCTGTTTTTT. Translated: CASSLTSGIDTGELFF.

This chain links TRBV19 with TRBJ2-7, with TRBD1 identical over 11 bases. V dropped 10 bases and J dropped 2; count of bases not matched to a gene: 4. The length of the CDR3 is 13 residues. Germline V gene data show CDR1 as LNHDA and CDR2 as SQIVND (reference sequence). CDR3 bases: TGTGCCACCCGGGACAGGGGGACCTACGAGCAGTACTTC. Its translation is CATRDRGTYEQYF.

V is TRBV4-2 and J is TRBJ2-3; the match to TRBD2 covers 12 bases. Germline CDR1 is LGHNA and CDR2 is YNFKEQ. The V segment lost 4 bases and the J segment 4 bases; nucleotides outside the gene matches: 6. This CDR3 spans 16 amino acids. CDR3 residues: CASSLPGLAGPDTQYF. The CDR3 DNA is TGTGCCAGCAGCCTTCCGGGACTAGCGGGTCCAGATACGCAGTATTTT.

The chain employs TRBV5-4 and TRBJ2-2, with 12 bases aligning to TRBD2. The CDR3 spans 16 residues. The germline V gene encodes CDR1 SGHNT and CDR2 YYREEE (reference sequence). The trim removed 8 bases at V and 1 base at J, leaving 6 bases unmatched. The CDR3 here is CASQRLAGENTGELFF. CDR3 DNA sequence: TGTGCCAGTCAACGACTAGCGGGGGAGAACACCGGGGAGCTGTTTTTT.

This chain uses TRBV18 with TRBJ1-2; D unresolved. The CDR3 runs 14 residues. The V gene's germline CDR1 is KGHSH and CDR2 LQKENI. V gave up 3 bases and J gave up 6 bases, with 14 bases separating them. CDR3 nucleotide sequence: TGTGCCAGCTCACCCGGCGTTGGAGGGAATGGCTACACCTTC. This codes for CASSPGVGGNGYTF.

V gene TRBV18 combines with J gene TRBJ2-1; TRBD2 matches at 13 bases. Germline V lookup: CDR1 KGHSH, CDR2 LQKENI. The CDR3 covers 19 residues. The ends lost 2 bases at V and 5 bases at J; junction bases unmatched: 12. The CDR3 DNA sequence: TGTGCCAGCTCACCATTCCTACTAGCGGGAGGGCCGTTCGACAATGAGCAGTTCTTC. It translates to CASSPFLLAGGPFDNEQFF.

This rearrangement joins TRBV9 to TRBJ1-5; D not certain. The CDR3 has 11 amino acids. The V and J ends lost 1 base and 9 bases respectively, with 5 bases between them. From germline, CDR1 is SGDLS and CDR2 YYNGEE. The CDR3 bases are TGTGCCAGCAGCGTACGTCGGCCCCAGCATTTT. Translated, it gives CASSVRRPQHF. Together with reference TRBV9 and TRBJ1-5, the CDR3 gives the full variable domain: DSGVTQTPKHLITATGQRVTLRCSPRSGDLSVYWYQQSLDQGLQFLIQYYNGEERAKGNILERFSAQQFPDLHSELNLSSLELGDSALYFCASSVRRPQHFGDGTRLSIL.

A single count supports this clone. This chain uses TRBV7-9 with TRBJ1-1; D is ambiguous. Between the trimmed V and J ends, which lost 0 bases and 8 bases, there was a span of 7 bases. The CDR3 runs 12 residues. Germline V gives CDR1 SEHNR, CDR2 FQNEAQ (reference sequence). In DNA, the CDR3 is TGTGCCAGCAGCTTAGCTCAGAGGGAAGCTTTCTTT. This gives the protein CASSLAQREAFF.

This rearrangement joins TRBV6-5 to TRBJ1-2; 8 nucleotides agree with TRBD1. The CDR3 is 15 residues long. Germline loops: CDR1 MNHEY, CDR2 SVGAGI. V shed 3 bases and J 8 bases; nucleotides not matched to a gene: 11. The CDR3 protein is CASSYRDRWTGGYTF. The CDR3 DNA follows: TGTGCCAGCAGTTATCGGGACAGGTGGACGGGGGGCTACACCTTC.

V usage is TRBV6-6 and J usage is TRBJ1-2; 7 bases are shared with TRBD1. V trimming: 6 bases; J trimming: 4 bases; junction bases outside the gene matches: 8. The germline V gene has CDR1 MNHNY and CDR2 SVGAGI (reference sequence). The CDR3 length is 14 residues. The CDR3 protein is CASSQEGAVYGYTF. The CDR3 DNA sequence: TGTGCCAGCAGCCAAGAGGGGGCAGTCTATGGCTACACCTTC.

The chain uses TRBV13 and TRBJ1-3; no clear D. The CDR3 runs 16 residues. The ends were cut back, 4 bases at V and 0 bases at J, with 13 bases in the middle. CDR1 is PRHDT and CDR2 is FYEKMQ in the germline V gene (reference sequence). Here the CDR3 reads CASSSVPPGSGNTIYF. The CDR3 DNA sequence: TGTGCCAGCAGCTCCGTACCGCCAGGCTCTGGAAACACCATATATTTT. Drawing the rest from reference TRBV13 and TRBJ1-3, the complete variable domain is AAGVIQSPRHLIKEKRETATLKCYPIPRHDTVYWYQQGPGQDPQFLISFYEKMQSDKGSIPDRFSAQQFSDYHSELNMSSLELGDSALYFCASSSVPPGSGNTIYFGEGSWLTVV.

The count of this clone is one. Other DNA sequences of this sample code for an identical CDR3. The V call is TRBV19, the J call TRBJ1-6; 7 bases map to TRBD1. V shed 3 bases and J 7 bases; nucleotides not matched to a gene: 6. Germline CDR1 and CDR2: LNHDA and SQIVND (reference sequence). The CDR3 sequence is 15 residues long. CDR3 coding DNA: TGTGCCAGTAGTATTGGGACAGCTGGGAATTCACCCCTCCACTTT. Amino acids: CASSIGTAGNSPLHF.

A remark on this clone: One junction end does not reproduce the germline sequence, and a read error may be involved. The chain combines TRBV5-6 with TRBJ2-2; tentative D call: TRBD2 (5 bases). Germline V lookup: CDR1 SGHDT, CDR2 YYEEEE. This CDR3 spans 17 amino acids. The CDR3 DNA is TGTGCCAGCAGCCATACGAGTTCTGGGGTAGGCACCGGGGAGCCGTTTTTT. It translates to CASSHTSSGVGTGEPFF.

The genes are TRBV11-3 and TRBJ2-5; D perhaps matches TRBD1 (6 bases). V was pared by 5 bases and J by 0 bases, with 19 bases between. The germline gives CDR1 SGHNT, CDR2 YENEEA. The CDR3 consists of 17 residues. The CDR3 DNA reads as TGTGCCAGCAGCCAAGGGGTACAGGGACCGTACCAAGAGACCCAGTACTTC. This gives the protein CASSQGVQGPYQETQYF.

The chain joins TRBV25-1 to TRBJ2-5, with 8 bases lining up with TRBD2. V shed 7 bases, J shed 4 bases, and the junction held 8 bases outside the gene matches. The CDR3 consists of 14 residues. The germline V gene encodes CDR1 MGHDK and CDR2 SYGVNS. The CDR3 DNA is TGTGCCAGCACTAGAAGCGGGAGTGGAGAGACCCAGTACTTC. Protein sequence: CASTRSGSGETQYF.

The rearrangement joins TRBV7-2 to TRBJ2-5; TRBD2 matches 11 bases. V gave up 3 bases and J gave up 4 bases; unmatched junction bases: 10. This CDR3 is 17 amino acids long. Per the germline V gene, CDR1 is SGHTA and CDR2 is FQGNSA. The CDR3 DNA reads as TGTGCCAGCAGCTTGCATAGCGGGGGGGCGGGATTAGAGACCCAGTACTTC. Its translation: CASSLHSGGAGLETQYF.

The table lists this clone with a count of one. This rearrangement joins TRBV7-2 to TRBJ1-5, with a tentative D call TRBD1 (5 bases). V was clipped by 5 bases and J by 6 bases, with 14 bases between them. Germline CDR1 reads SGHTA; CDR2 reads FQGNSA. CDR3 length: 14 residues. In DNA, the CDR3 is TGTGCCAGCAGCGGCACAGGCGTCCTTCAGCCCCAGCATTTT. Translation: CASSGTGVLQPQHF.

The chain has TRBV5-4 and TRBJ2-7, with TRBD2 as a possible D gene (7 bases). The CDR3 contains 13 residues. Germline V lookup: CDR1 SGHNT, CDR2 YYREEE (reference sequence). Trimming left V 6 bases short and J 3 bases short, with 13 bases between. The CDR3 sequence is CASKEGGRYEQYF. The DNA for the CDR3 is TGTGCCAGCAAGGAGGGGGGGCGCTACGAGCAGTACTTC.

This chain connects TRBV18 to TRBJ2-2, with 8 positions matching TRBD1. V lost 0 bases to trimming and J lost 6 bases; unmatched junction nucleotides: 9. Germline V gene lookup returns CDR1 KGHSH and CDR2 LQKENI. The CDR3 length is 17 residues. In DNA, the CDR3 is TGTGCCAGCTCACCACCGTCAGGGGGCACCTGGGCCGGGGAGCTGTTTTTT. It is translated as CASSPPSGGTWAGELFF. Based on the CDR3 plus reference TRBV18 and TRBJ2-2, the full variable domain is NAGVMQNPRHLVRRRGQEARLRCSPMKGHSHVYWYRQLPEEGLKFMVYLQKENIIDESGMPKERFSAEFPKEGPSILRIQQVVRGDSAAYFCASSPPSGGTWAGELFFGEGSRLTVL.

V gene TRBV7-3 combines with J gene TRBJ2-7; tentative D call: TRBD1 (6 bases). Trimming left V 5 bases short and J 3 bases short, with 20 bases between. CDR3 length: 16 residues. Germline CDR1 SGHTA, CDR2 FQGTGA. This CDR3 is CASSPIGQFGDYEQYF. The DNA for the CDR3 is TGTGCCAGCAGCCCTATCGGACAGTTTGGGGACTACGAGCAGTACTTC.

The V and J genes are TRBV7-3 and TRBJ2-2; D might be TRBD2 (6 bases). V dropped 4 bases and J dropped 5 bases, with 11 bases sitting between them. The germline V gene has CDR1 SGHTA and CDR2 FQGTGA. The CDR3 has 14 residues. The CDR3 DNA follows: TGTGCCAGCAGCTACGGGAGCGGGACCGGGGAGCTGTTTTTT. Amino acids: CASSYGSGTGELFF.

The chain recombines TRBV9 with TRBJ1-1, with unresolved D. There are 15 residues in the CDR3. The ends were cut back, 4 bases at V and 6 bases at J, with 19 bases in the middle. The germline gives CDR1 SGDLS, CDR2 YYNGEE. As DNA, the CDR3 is TGTGCCAGCAGCCCGCGCCTGTTCCCAAACCCTGAAGCTTTCTTT. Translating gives CASSPRLFPNPEAFF.

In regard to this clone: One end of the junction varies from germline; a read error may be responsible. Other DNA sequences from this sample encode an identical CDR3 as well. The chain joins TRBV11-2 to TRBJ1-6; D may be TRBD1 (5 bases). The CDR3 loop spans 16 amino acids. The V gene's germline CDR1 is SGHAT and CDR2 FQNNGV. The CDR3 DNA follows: TGTGCCAGCACCAAGATGGGGCTCCCCTATAATTCCCCCCTCCACTTT. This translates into CASTKMGLPYNSPLHF.